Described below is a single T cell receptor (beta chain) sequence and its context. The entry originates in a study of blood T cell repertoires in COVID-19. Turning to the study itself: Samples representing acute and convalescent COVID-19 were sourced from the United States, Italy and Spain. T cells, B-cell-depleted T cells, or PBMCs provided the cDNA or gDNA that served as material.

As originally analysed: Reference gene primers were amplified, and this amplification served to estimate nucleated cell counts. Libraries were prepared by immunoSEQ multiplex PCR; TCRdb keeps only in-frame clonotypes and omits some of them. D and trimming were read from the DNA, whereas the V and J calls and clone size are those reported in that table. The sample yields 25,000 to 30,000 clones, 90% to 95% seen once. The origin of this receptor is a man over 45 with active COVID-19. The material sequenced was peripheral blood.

The CDR3 DNA reads as TGTGCCAGCTCACAGACTAGCGGGGGGGAGGATGAGCAGTTCTTC. It is translated as CASSQTSGGEDEQFF. This chain links TRBV18 with TRBJ2-1; 14 positions match TRBD2. CDR1 and CDR2 (germline): KGHSH, LQKENI. This CDR3 is built from 15 residues. Trimming at V came to 4 bases and at J to 8 bases, leaving 4 bases not matched to a gene.